This entry is about one T cell receptor (beta chain). Repertoires were generated with immunoSEQ multiplex PCR, while TCRdb's copy carries only in-frame clones and drops some. The sample lists approximately 760,000 clones, approximately 83% occurring once. The data derive from a study of shared T cell receptors in the human thymus. V lost 8 bases to trimming and J lost 4 bases, with 6 bases between them. CDR1 is MDHEN and CDR2 is SYDVKM in the germline V gene. The CDR3 has 12 residues. Separately, the same data were catalogued under a study of human thymus T cells. That publication notes: Resected material from corrective heart surgery provided the thymus tissue analysed. Repertoires from thymus and blood appeared to show biased V and J gene usage. Reports from related research described highly overlapping thymic repertoires among unrelated individuals.

The J gene is TRBJ2-6, the V gene TRBV28; no definite D call. The source is a girl in the first two years of life with a congenital heart defect. Material: thymocytes. The CDR3 sequence: CASSRGANVLTF. The CDR3 DNA sequence: TGTGCCAGCTCGAGGGGGGCCAACGTCCTGACTTTC.